Listed below are T cell receptor beta chains from one sample, sequenced in a study of STAT3 mutations in large granular lymphocyte leukemia. Clones were sequenced by immunoSEQ multiplex PCR, and TCRdb holds only the in-frame ones, with some missing. The sample holds approximately 45,000 clones; about 81% are singletons and the top ten take 0.43%. Sequencing was done on a sample of PBMCs. The receptors were gathered from a human donor with T large granular lymphocyte leukemia. Some clones in this sample may be carry-over from other donors' samples. Each CDR3 is given with its conserved first and last residue. The D gene is left open where the match is weak. Size tells how often a clone was seen (once, few, many) or the class of an expanded clone, and some rows leave it out.

>TRBJ2-2|TRBV7-7|few|.
CASSLEGFRNGELFF
TGTGCCAGCAGCTTAGAGGGTTTTAGGAACGGGGAGCTGTTTTTT
>TRBJ1-4|TRBV5-1|.|.
CASSQGAGGINEKLFF
TGCGCCAGCAGCCAGGGCGCTGGGGGTATTAATGAAAAACTGTTTTTT
>TRBJ2-5|TRBV27|once|TRBD1
CASSYRRTGGVETQYF
TGTGCCAGCAGTTACAGACGGACAGGGGGCGTGGAGACCCAGTACTTC
>TRBJ1-1|TRBV5-1|.|.
CASSFSSQMNTEAFF
TGCGCCAGCAGCTTTAGTTCCCAGATGAACACTGAAGCTTTCTTT
>TRBJ1-5|TRBV6-1|.|.
CAGSTAPSNQPQHF
TGTGCCGGGTCCACCGCTCCTAGCAATCAGCCCCAGCATTTT
>TRBJ2-4|TRBV7-2|.|.
CASSSVLGSVNIQYF
TGTGCCAGCAGCTCCGTTCTAGGGAGTGTGAACATTCAGTACTTC
>TRBJ1-2|TRBV5-1|.|.
CASSQPGRDYGYTF
TGCGCCAGCAGCCAACCGGGACGGGATTATGGCTACACCTTC
>TRBJ2-1|TRBV4-1|.|TRBD1
CASSHAGTGGGEQFF
TGCGCCAGCAGCCATGCCGGGACAGGGGGTGGGGAGCAGTTCTTC
>TRBJ1-1|TRBV5-4|.|.
CASSLRTIPTEAFF
TGTGCCAGCAGCTTACGGACAATACCCACTGAAGCTTTCTTT
>TRBJ2-1|TRBV2|.|.
CASSEGDRRANEQFF
TGTGCCAGCAGTGAAGGGGACCGGAGGGCCAATGAGCAGTTCTTC
>TRBJ1-2|TRBV12-5|.|.
CASGLAGARVGYTF
TGTGCTAGTGGTTTGGCAGGTGCCCGGGTCGGCTACACCTTC
>TRBJ2-5|TRBV5-6|.|TRBD2
CASSSPTSGEETQYF
TGTGCCAGCAGCTCTCCGACTAGCGGGGAGGAGACCCAGTACTTC
>TRBJ1-6|TRBV4-1|.|.
CASSQVLNSPLHF
TGCGCCAGCAGCCAAGTACTAAATTCACCCCTCCACTTT
>TRBJ1-2|TRBV28|once|TRBD1
CASENGQGVGYTF
TGTGCCAGCGAGAACGGACAGGGCGTTGGCTACACCTTC
>TRBJ2-7|TRBV5-1|.|.
CASNLGSYEQYF
TGCGCCAGCAACTTGGGCTCCTACGAGCAGTACTTC
>TRBJ1-5|TRBV28|few|.
CASSGSVGNQPQHF
TGTGCCAGCAGCGGAAGTGTTGGCAATCAGCCCCAGCATTTT
>TRBJ1-2|TRBV5-5|.|.
CASSRDNSYGYTF
TGTGCCAGCAGCCGTGACAATTCCTATGGCTACACCTTC
>TRBJ2-1|TRBV2|.|TRBD1
CASTPRDRYNEQFF
TGTGCCAGCACCCCCCGGGACAGGTACAATGAGCAGTTCTTC
>TRBJ2-3|TRBV6-1|few|TRBD1
CASRDRAHTDTQYF
TGTGCCAGCAGGGACAGGGCGCACACAGATACGCAGTATTTT
>TRBJ2-2|TRBV5-6|.|.
CASSLFPGELFF
TGTGCCAGCAGCTTGTTCCCCGGGGAGCTGTTTTTT
>TRBJ1-1|TRBV5-4|few|TRBD1
CASSLDRGDAFF
TGTGCCAGCAGCTTGGACAGGGGGGATGCTTTCTTT
>TRBJ2-1|TRBV7-6|.|TRBD1
CASSSGTGAYNEQFF
TGTGCCAGCAGCTCCGGGACAGGGGCCTACAATGAGCAGTTCTTC
>TRBJ1-1|TRBV6-6|.|.
CASSAATEAFF
TGTGCCAGCAGTGCGGCCACTGAAGCTTTCTTT
>TRBJ2-1|TRBV7-7|.|.
CASSPVWGSGEQFF
TGTGCCAGCAGCCCGGTTTGGGGCTCGGGTGAGCAGTTCTTC
>TRBJ1-3|TRBV28|once|.
CASSLGGPGNTIYF
TGTGCCAGCAGTTTGGGGGGCCCTGGAAACACCATATATTTT
>TRBJ2-2|TRBV11-1|.|.
CASSTFSGLPTKNTGELFF
TGTGCCAGCAGCACATTCTCGGGACTGCCAACGAAGAACACCGGGGAGCTGTTTTTT
>TRBJ2-5|TRBV5-4|.|TRBD1
CASSPRTGEWETQYF
TGTGCCAGCAGCCCGAGGACAGGGGAGTGGGAGACCCAGTACTTC
>TRBJ2-5|TRBV5-4|.|.
CASSLPVGETQYF
TGTGCCAGCAGCTTGCCAGTCGGGGAGACCCAGTACTTC
>TRBJ1-1|TRBV7-9|.|.
CASSLGYRNTEAFF
TGTGCCAGCAGCTTAGGCTACAGGAACACTGAAGCTTTCTTT
>TRBJ2-1|TRBV10-3|.|.
CAIRAGVSYNEQFF
TGTGCCATCAGAGCGGGTGTCTCCTACAATGAGCAGTTCTTC
>TRBJ2-6|TRBV7-2|.|.
CASSLRASGLRSGANVLTF
TGTGCCAGCAGCTTAAGAGCCTCGGGACTCCGATCTGGGGCCAACGTCCTGACTTTC
>TRBJ1-6|TRBV5-1|once|.
CASKGGGDNSPLHF
TGCGCCAGCAAAGGTGGCGGAGATAATTCACCCCTCCACTTT
>TRBJ2-3|TRBV6-4|.|.
CASTVVATDTQYF
TGTGCCAGCACCGTGGTGGCCACAGATACGCAGTATTTT
>TRBJ1-5|TRBV13|.|.
CASSLSGLGNQPQHF
TGTGCCAGCAGCTTATCGGGGTTAGGCAATCAGCCCCAGCATTTT
>TRBJ1-5|TRBV19|.|.
CASSPRGTGNQPQHF
TGTGCCAGTAGCCCGAGGGGAACAGGCAATCAGCCCCAGCATTTT
>TRBJ1-5|TRBV7-2|.|TRBD1
CASSLAGDRPNQPQHF
TGTGCCAGCAGCTTAGCGGGGGACAGACCGAATCAGCCCCAGCATTTT
>TRBJ2-1|TRBV30|once|.
CAWSMMTVQFF
TGTGCCTGGAGTATGATGACGGTGCAGTTCTTC
>TRBJ2-7|TRBV7-2|.|TRBD1
CASSSGQGFEQYF
TGTGCCAGCAGCTCGGGACAGGGATTCGAGCAGTACTTC
>TRBJ1-3|TRBV4-1|.|.
CASSFQVSGNTIYF
TGCGCCAGCAGCTTCCAGGTCTCTGGAAACACCATATATTTT
>TRBJ1-5|TRBV6-1|.|.
CASSVAGGPNQPQHF
TGTGCCAGCAGTGTCGCAGGAGGTCCCAATCAGCCCCAGCATTTT
>TRBJ1-2|TRBV18|.|TRBD1
CASSPPTGGHGGYTF
TGTGCCAGCTCACCACCGACAGGGGGCCACGGAGGCTACACCTTC
>TRBJ1-5|TRBV4-1|once|TRBD1
CASSHDRVIGDQPQHF
TGCGCCAGCAGCCACGACAGGGTCATAGGTGATCAGCCCCAGCATTTT
>TRBJ2-7|TRBV5-1|.|.
CASSWDANYEQYF
TGCGCCAGCAGCTGGGATGCCAACTACGAGCAGTACTTC
>TRBJ1-5|TRBV21-1|.|.
CASSIARGRGFGNQPQHF
TGTGCCAGCAGCATAGCCCGGGGCAGGGGATTCGGCAATCAGCCCCAGCATTTT
>TRBJ1-2|TRBV5-1|.|.
CASSPRTGAHNYGYTF
TGCGCCAGCAGCCCCAGGACCGGGGCCCATAACTATGGCTACACCTTC
>TRBJ2-5|TRBV2|few|TRBD2
CAVAVAGSGETQYF
TGTGCCGTGGCGGTAGCGGGGAGTGGCGAGACCCAGTACTTC
>TRBJ2-5|TRBV5-6|.|.
CASSLGTETQYF
TGTGCCAGCAGCTTGGGCACGGAGACCCAGTACTTC
>TRBJ1-5|TRBV7-8|.|.
CASSLVSGQGRTVGNQPQHF
TGTGCCAGCAGCTTAGTATCGGGTCAGGGGAGAACCGTCGGCAATCAGCCCCAGCATTTT
>TRBJ2-6|TRBV10-3|.|.
CASQSSRSGANVLTF
TGTGCCTCACAAAGCTCTAGATCTGGGGCCAACGTCCTGACTTTC
>TRBJ1-6|TRBV6-6|once|TRBD1
CASKDRGPNSPLHF
TGTGCCAGCAAGGATAGGGGGCCTAATTCACCCCTCCACTTT
>TRBJ1-6|TRBV7-8|.|.
CASRSTRGGYSPLHF
TGTGCCAGCAGATCCACCAGGGGAGGTTATTCACCCCTCCACTTT
>TRBJ2-7|TRBV29-1|.|TRBD1
CSGLPAQGADEQYF
TGCAGCGGACTACCTGCACAGGGGGCGGACGAGCAGTACTTC
>TRBJ1-5|TRBV15|.|.
CATSHGGGYQPQHF
TGTGCCACCAGCCACGGGGGGGGATATCAGCCCCAGCATTTT